The 15 T cell receptor beta chains in this list originate from one sample, sequenced in a study of cytomegalovirus exposure and HLA in healthy donors. Sequencing was performed with immunoSEQ multiplex PCR; in TCRdb, only in-frame clones are kept and a portion is missing. The data show some 130,000 clones, with nearly 90% seen just once and more than 0.95% held by the top ten. The sequenced material came from PBMCs. Source of these receptors: a woman aged 18 to 35 in good health and CMV-seronegative.

The rearrangement uses TRBV6-1 and TRBJ2-5; perhaps TRBD2 as D (5 bases). Germline V gene lookup returns CDR1 MNHNS and CDR2 SASEGT. The V end was cut by 5 bases, the J end by 5 bases, with 15 bases between. CDR3 length: 14 residues. The CDR3 reads CASSPGKGMETQYF. The CDR3 DNA is TGTGCCAGCAGTCCGGGGAAAGGGATGGAGACCCAGTACTTC.

This clone was observed a single time. This chain uses TRBV7-3 with TRBJ1-5; D uncertain. Germline V gene data show CDR1 as SGHTA and CDR2 as FQGTGA. The V end was cut by 6 bases, the J end by 7 bases, with 13 bases between. The CDR3 has 13 amino acids. As DNA, the CDR3 is TGTGCCAGCAGTACTGATGAGGGCCAGCCCCAGCATTTT. Protein: CASSTDEGQPQHF.

The gene calls are TRBV5-1 and TRBJ2-7; 9 bases are a match to TRBD1. The germline gives CDR1 SGHRS, CDR2 YFSETQ. J was trimmed by 5 bases and V by 0 bases; bases with no gene match: 0. The CDR3 length is 13 residues. DNA of the CDR3: TGCGCCAGCAGCTTGGGGGACAGGGACGAGCAGTACTTC. It codes for CASSLGDRDEQYF.

This chain uses TRBV15 with TRBJ2-4; perhaps TRBD1 as D (6 bases). The germline V gene encodes CDR1 LNHNV and CDR2 YYDKDF (reference sequence). The CDR3 contains 15 residues. V shed 1 base and J shed 12 bases, with 19 bases lying between them. The CDR3 is CATSRGTATGDTQYF. CDR3 in DNA: TGTGCCACCAGCAGAGGGACAGCGACTGGGGACACTCAGTACTTC.

This clone is a singleton in its sample. The V gene is TRBV19, the J gene TRBJ1-3, with TRBD1 as a possible D gene (6 bases). This CDR3 is built from 14 residues. Trimming took 5 bases from V and 4 from J, leaving 12 bases between them. The germline V gene has CDR1 LNHDA and CDR2 SQIVND (reference sequence). The CDR3 region has the DNA TGTGCCAGTAGTGGGGGGGCGCGAGGAAACACCATATATTTT. Encoded protein: CASSGGARGNTIYF.

Only one count was recorded for this clone. V is TRBV9 and J is TRBJ1-2; TRBD1 is a possible D gene (5 bases). The V and J ends lost 3 bases and 8 bases respectively, with 20 bases between them. Germline CDR1 reads SGDLS; CDR2 reads YYNGEE. The length of the CDR3 is 15 residues. The CDR3 loop is CASSGDSTARLGYTF. The CDR3 DNA sequence: TGTGCCAGCAGCGGAGACAGCACCGCCCGTTTGGGCTACACCTTC.

This sequence joins TRBV5-6 and TRBJ1-1; D gene unclear. Trimming pared 0 bases from V and 14 bases from J, leaving 20 bases between. Germline CDR1 SGHDT, CDR2 YYEEEE. The CDR3 loop spans 14 amino acids. The CDR3 reads CASSLARPAHGSFF. CDR3 bases: TGTGCCAGCAGCTTGGCCCGTCCCGCGCATGGTTCATTCTTT.

The chain employs TRBV6-4 and TRBJ2-2; tentatively, D is TRBD2 (6 bases). Germline assignment: CDR1 MRHNA and CDR2 SNTAGT. The CDR3 sequence is 16 residues long. V gave up 6 bases and J gave up 3 bases, with 17 bases separating them. The CDR3 loop reads CASRLPRDFDTGELFF. CDR3 nucleotide sequence: TGTGCCAGCAGGCTACCCCGGGACTTCGACACCGGGGAGCTGTTTTTT.

The V call is TRBV7-3, the J call TRBJ1-6; D unclear. Trimming took 3 bases from V and 9 from J, leaving 9 bases between them. Germline CDR1 reads SGHTA; CDR2 reads FQGTGA. The CDR3 is made up of 13 amino acids. CDR3 DNA: TGTGCCAGCAGCTTGGCGGCACGTTCACCCCTCCACTTT. This codes for CASSLAARSPLHF.

The CDR3 reads CASSASYTGELFF. Here the CDR3 DNA reads TGTGCCAGCAGTGCCTCTTACACCGGGGAGCTGTTTTTT. The genes are TRBV2 and TRBJ2-2; D uncertain. The CDR3 extends over 13 amino acids. Germline assignment: CDR1 SNHLY and CDR2 FYNNEI. V was pared by 4 bases and J by 3 bases, with 6 bases between.

The chain uses TRBV5-4 and TRBJ1-1; the match to TRBD1 covers 7 bases. V dropped 1 base and J dropped 1; count of bases not matched to a gene: 7. The CDR3 extends over 16 amino acids. Germline V gene lookup returns CDR1 SGHNT and CDR2 YYREEE (reference sequence). CDR3 in DNA: TGTGCCAGCAGCTTGAATGCGGGACAGCCGAACACTGAAGCTTTCTTT. This sequence encodes CASSLNAGQPNTEAFF. Drawing the rest from reference TRBV5-4 and TRBJ1-1, the complete variable domain is ETGVTQSPTHLIKTRGQQVTLRCSSQSGHNTVSWYQQALGQGPQFIFQYYREEENGRGNFPPRFSGLQFPNYSSELNVNALELDDSALYLCASSLNAGQPNTEAFFGQGTRLTVV.

V gene TRBV19 combines with J gene TRBJ2-1; D remains ambiguous. The CDR3 runs to 16 residues. With 10 bases removed from V and 0 bases from J, the gap between germline ends came to 19 bases. CDR1 and CDR2 from the germline V gene are LNHDA and SQIVND (reference sequence). CDR3 protein: CATLGNKISSYNEQFF. The CDR3 nucleotides read TGTGCCACGTTGGGCAATAAGATTAGCTCCTACAATGAGCAGTTCTTC.

The chain is built from TRBV7-8 and TRBJ2-2; D remains ambiguous. Trimming removed 3 bases at V and 5 bases at J, with 4 bases between. Germline V gene sequence: CDR1 SGHVS, CDR2 FQNEAQ. The CDR3 loop spans 12 amino acids. This CDR3 is CASSFMTGELFF. CDR3 bases: TGTGCCAGCAGCTTCATGACCGGGGAGCTGTTTTTT. The full variable domain, completed using reference TRBV7-8 and TRBJ2-2, is GAGVSQSPRYKVAKRGQDVALRCDPISGHVSLFWYQQALGQGPEFLTYFQNEAQLDKSGLPSDRFFAERPEGSVSTLKIQRTQQEDSAVYLCASSFMTGELFFGEGSRLTVL.

This chain uses TRBV14 with TRBJ2-3; D is ambiguous. There are 11 residues in the CDR3. V was clipped by 5 bases and J by 2 bases, with 2 bases between them. Germline lookup yields CDR1 SGHDN and CDR2 FVKESK. CDR3 DNA: TGTGCCAGCAGCTACACAGATACGCAGTATTTT. Encoded protein: CASSYTDTQYF.

The rearrangement uses TRBV2 and TRBJ2-5; tentatively, D is TRBD1 (5 bases). The J call is doubtful: the DNA matches TRBJ2-7 better. The germline V gene has CDR1 SNHLY and CDR2 FYNNEI. The CDR3 sequence is 15 residues long. The CDR3 sequence: CASSPDTRGALEQYF. The CDR3 DNA reads TGTGCCAGCAGCCCCGACACTCGTGGGGCCCTCGAGCAGTACTTC.